This T cell receptor (beta chain) emerged from a study of blood T cell repertoires in COVID-19. About the study: T cells, B-cell-depleted T cells, or PBMCs provided the cDNA or gDNA that served as material.

Original methodology: By means of reference gene primer amplification, nucleated cell counts were estimated. Produced via immunoSEQ multiplex PCR; TCRdb's table is partial and in-frame only. That table furnishes V, J and clone size, whereas the DNA furnished D and trimming. The sample consists of more than 250,000 clones, under 95% of them appearing once. This study enrolled people aged 18 to 89 from 20 to 25 US geographic areas. Per the germline V gene, CDR1 is MRHNA and CDR2 is SNTAGT. V was trimmed by 3 bases and J by 0 bases, leaving 9 bases between them. The CDR3 has 15 residues. This TCR was recovered from a woman in her 30s who had recovered from COVID-19. Sequenced input: PBMCs or T cells enriched from blood (not recorded which). This chain links TRBV6-4 with TRBJ2-1; D is ambiguous. The CDR3 DNA reads TGTGCCAGCAGTGAGGCCGCCAGCTCCTACAATGAGCAGTTCTTC. Protein sequence: CASSEAASSYNEQFF.